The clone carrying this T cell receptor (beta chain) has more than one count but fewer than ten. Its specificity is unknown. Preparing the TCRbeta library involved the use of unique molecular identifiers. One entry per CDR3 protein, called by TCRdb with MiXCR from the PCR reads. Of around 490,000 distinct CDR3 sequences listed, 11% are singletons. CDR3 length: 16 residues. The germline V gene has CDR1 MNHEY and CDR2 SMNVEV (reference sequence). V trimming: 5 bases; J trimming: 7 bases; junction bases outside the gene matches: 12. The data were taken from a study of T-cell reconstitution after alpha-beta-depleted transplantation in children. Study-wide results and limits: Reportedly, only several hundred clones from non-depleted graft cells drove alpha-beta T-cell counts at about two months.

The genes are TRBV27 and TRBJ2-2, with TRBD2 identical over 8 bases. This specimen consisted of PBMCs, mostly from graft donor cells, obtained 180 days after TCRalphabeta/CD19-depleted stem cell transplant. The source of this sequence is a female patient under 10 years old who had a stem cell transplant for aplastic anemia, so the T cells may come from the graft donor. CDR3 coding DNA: TGTGCCAGCAGTCCCGTTGGGCGGGAGGTGGGCGGGGAGCTGTTTTTT. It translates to CASSPVGREVGGELFF.